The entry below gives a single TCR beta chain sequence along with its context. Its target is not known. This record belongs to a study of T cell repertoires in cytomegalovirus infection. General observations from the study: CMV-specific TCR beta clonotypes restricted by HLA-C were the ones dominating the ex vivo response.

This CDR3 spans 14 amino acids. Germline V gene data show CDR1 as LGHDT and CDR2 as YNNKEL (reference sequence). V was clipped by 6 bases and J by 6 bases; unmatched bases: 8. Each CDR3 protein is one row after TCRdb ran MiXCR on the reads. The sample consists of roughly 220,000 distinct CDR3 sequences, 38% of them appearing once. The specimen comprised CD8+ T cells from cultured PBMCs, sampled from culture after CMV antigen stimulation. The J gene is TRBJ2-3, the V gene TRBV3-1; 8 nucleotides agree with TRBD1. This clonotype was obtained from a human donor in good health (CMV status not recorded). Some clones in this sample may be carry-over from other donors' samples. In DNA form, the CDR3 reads TGTGCCAGCAGTCGACGACAGGGGTCGGATACGCAGTATTTT. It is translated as CASSRRQGSDTQYF.